This T cell receptor (beta chain) appears in the sequencing data of a study of PD-1 blockade in classical Hodgkin lymphoma. Every patient experienced relapse after autologous stem cell transplantation, and brentuximab vedotin exposure varied. CD4+ T cells were purified from thawed PBMCs by magnetic negative selection. This clone showed up just a few times. V was pared by 1 base and J by 3 bases, with 2 bases of the junction left unmatched. This CDR3 comprises 14 residues. Germline V gene lookup returns CDR1 SEHNR and CDR2 FQNEAQ (reference sequence). Sequenced by immunoSEQ multiplex PCR; TCRdb stores in-frame clones only, minus some. The repertoire holds about 27,000 clones, more than 60% seen once, with approximately 2.6% in the top ten.

The rearrangement links TRBV7-9 to TRBJ2-7, with 8 bases identical to TRBD2. The TCR comes from a human donor with classical Hodgkin lymphoma. The material sequenced was CD4+ T cells from blood, taken at baseline. Written as DNA, the CDR3 is TGTGCCAGCAGCTTAGTAGCGGGGATCTACGAGCAGTACTTC. It is translated as CASSLVAGIYEQYF.